The clone carrying this T cell receptor (beta chain) has only a few counts. The germline V gene has CDR1 SGHVS and CDR2 FQNEAQ. Deletions cut 5 bases from V and 7 bases from J, with 12 bases between. There are 13 residues in the CDR3. From the 5' RACE reads, TCRdb called clonotypes with MiXCR, one entry per CDR3 protein. Seen here are approximately 500,000 distinct CDR3 sequences, 24% observed once, and the top ten hold roughly 2.8%. This specimen comes from a study of identical twins. The same data also went into a second study, on T cells expressing NK-cell markers. Per that paper: The authors sequenced eight donors, of whom seven were HCMV-seropositive and one was seronegative. Sorting in several experiments was restricted by an anti-gamma-delta TCR antibody to alpha-beta TCR T cells.

The receptor's source is a woman under 30 in good health. This chain uses TRBV7-8 with TRBJ2-1, with D perhaps TRBD2 (6 bases). Sequenced sample: CD4+ T cells sorted from blood. CDR3 in DNA: TGTGCCAGCAGCACGACTAGAAGAAATGAGCAGTTCTTC. Residues: CASSTTRRNEQFF.